The present TCR beta chain was sequenced within a study of blood T cell repertoires in COVID-19. This CDR3 spans 15 amino acids. Germline-derived CDR1 and CDR2 are LGHDT and YNNKEL (reference sequence). Trimming shortened V by 3 bases and J by 5 bases, and 11 bases separated the two germline ends. In the original workflow: Amplification with reference gene primers provided the estimates of nucleated cell counts. TCRdb keeps only in-frame clones here, not all; method: immunoSEQ multiplex PCR. V and J calls and clone size are given by that table; D and trimming were obtained from the DNA. The table has under 300,000 clones, about 90% seen once. Living in 24 US areas, the participants were between roughly 18 and 95 years of age. Participants reported their clinical history, and cohort assignment relied on those reports.

This sequence was found in a woman aged 30 to 39 with acute COVID-19. The sample consisted of PBMCs or T cells enriched from blood (not recorded which). The V call is TRBV3-1 (or the pseudogene TRBV3-2), the J call TRBJ1-6, with D hard to call. As DNA, the CDR3 is TGTGCCAGCAGCCACTCCGGGTCAGATAATTCACCCCTCCACTTT. Its translation is CASSHSGSDNSPLHF.